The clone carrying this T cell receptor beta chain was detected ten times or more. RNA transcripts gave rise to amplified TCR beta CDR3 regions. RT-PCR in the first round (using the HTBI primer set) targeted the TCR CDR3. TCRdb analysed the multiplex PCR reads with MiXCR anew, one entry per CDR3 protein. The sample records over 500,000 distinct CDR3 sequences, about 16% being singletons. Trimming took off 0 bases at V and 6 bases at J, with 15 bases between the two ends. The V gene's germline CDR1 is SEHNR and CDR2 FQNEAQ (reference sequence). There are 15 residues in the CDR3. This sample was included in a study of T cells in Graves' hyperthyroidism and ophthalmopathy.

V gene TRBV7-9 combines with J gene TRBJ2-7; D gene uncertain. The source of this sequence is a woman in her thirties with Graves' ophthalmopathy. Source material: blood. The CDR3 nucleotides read TGTGCCAGCAGCTTAGCTGTAGGCAGTAGTGGCGAGCAGTACTTC. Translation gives CASSLAVGSSGEQYF.